The 17 T cell receptor beta chains below come from one sample, sequenced in a study of human T cells and chemical hapten exposure. Described time point: pre-sensitization, week 0. Treatment described: therapeutic diphenylcyclopropenone sensitization with weekly scalp DPC. Using its own MiXCR run on the RACE reads, TCRdb lists one record per CDR3 protein. The sample lists tens of thousands of distinct CDR3 sequences; approximately 11% were seen once. The sample consisted of whole blood, taken in connection with sensitization to the hapten diphenylcyclopropenone (DPC). The source of these receptors is a woman aged 45-59 years with alopecia areata. Some clones in this sample may be carry-over from other donors' samples.

This clonotype was counted at least ten times. The V call is TRBV20-1, the J call TRBJ2-5, with D perhaps TRBD2 (6 bases). Trimming left V 5 bases short and J 1 base short, with 11 bases between. Germline values: CDR1 DFQATT, CDR2 SNEGSKA (reference sequence). This CDR3 comprises 13 residues. The CDR3 DNA is TGCAGTGCTCTAAGCGGGTCCCAAGAGACCCAGTACTTC. It codes for CSALSGSQETQYF.

This clonotype was counted only a few times. The V gene is TRBV10-2, the J gene TRBJ2-1; D ambiguous. CDR3 length: 16 amino acids. Germline V gene data show CDR1 as WSHSY and CDR2 as SAAADI. V lost 1 base and J 6 bases, leaving 16 bases between the germline ends. The CDR3 region has the DNA TGCGCCAGCAGTGAGTTGGCGACCGGTTCAGTCAATGAGCAGTTCTTC. Protein sequence: CASSELATGSVNEQFF.

This clonotype was observed at least ten times. The chain couples TRBV7-2 to TRBJ2-2; 14 bases are shared with TRBD2. V shed 5 bases and J 1 base; nucleotides not matched to a gene: 6. The CDR3 has 18 amino acids. Germline-derived CDR1 and CDR2 are SGHTA and FQGNSA. DNA of the CDR3: TGTGCCAGCAGCATCTCCGGGACTAGCGGGGGGAACACCGGGGAGCTGTTTTTT. It specifies CASSISGTSGGNTGELFF. The variable domain in full, completed from reference TRBV7-2 and TRBJ2-2, reads GAGVSQSPSNKVTEKGKDVELRCDPISGHTALYWYRQSLGQGLEFLIYFQGNSAPDKSGLPSDRFSAERTGGSVSTLTIQRTQQEDSAVYLCASSISGTSGGNTGELFFGEGSRLTVL.

This clonotype came up a few times. This chain connects TRBV20-1 to TRBJ2-7, with 8 bases aligning to TRBD1. The CDR3 is 15 residues long. Germline trimming cut 3 bases from V and 6 bases from J; bases unmatched to any gene: 13. Germline assignment: CDR1 DFQATT and CDR2 SNEGSKA (reference sequence). The CDR3 here is CSARPGQGRSSEQYF. The DNA of the CDR3 is TGCAGTGCTAGGCCAGGACAGGGACGTTCGAGCGAGCAGTACTTC.

This clonotype was seen more than once but under ten times. V and J are TRBV27 and TRBJ2-5; 11 positions match TRBD2. J was trimmed by 4 bases and V by 0 bases; bases with no gene match: 4. CDR1 is MNHEY, CDR2 SMNVEV, per germline (reference sequence). CDR3 length: 16 amino acids. The CDR3 sequence is CASSLSGLAGGETQYF. The DNA for the CDR3 is TGTGCCAGCAGTTTATCAGGACTAGCGGGCGGAGAGACCCAGTACTTC.

This clonotype appeared a few times. The chain combines TRBV28 with TRBJ1-2; tentative D call: TRBD1 (6 bases). The V gene's germline CDR1 is MDHEN and CDR2 SYDVKM. V gave up 4 bases and J gave up 8 bases, with 17 bases separating them. The CDR3 has 14 residues. The CDR3 nucleotides are TGTGCCAGCAGTTCCCATCCAGGGGCCAGCGGCTACACCTTC. This gives the protein CASSSHPGASGYTF.

This clonotype was counted between two and nine times. This rearrangement joins TRBV5-1 to TRBJ2-3; 7 bases map to TRBD2. CDR3 length: 16 residues. Germline V gene data show CDR1 as SGHRS and CDR2 as YFSETQ. The junction had 7 bases not matched to a gene; V was cut back by 2 bases and J by 1 base. The CDR3 coding sequence is TGCGCCAGCAGCTTTGTGTCGGCGGGGGGCACAGATACGCAGTATTTT. The encoded protein is CASSFVSAGGTDTQYF.

This clonotype was seen a handful of times. This rearrangement joins TRBV12-3 or TRBV12-4 to TRBJ1-4; D is undetermined. CDR3 size: 14 residues. Trimming removed 8 bases at V and 2 bases at J, with 12 bases between. CDR3: CASFSEGTNEKLFF. CDR3 in DNA: TGTGCCAGCTTTTCGGAGGGCACTAATGAAAAACTGTTTTTT.

This clonotype has at least ten counts. CDR3 loop: CASSWDRAPGELFF. CDR3 nucleotide sequence: TGTGCCAGCAGCTGGGACAGGGCTCCCGGGGAGCTGTTTTTT. V and J are TRBV11-2 and TRBJ2-2; 9 nucleotides match TRBD1. V lost 4 bases and J lost 6; bases outside the gene matches: 3. The CDR3 contains 14 residues. Germline-derived CDR1 and CDR2 are SGHAT and FQNNGV.

Many counts were recorded for this clonotype. The V and J genes are TRBV4-3 and TRBJ2-2, with 10 bases aligning to TRBD2. Germline CDR1 and CDR2: LGHNA and YSLEER. The ends lost 0 bases at V and 5 bases at J; junction bases unmatched: 9. This CDR3 region has 18 residues. The CDR3: CASSQDPSGGARTGELFF. In nucleotides, the CDR3 is TGCGCCAGCAGCCAAGATCCCAGCGGGGGGGCCCGAACCGGGGAGCTGTTTTTT.

This clonotype was counted a few times. The chain joins TRBV5-1 to TRBJ1-5; no clear D gene. CDR3 size: 15 residues. Germline loops: CDR1 SGHRS, CDR2 YFSETQ. The germline V and J ends were trimmed by 5 bases and 5 bases, with 17 bases remaining between them. The CDR3 DNA reads TGCGCCAGCAGTTTGCGGCCGGGTTTTGATCAGCCCCAGCATTTT. Amino acids: CASSLRPGFDQPQHF. The whole variable domain, remainder taken from reference TRBV5-1 and TRBJ1-5, is KAGVTQTPRYLIKTRGQQVTLSCSPISGHRSVSWYQQTPGQGLQFLFEYFSETQRNKGNFPGRFSGRQFSNSRSEMNVSTLELGDSALYLCASSLRPGFDQPQHFGDGTRLSIL.

The chain joins TRBV6-5 to TRBJ2-7; tentative D call: TRBD1 (5 bases). The germline V gene has CDR1 MNHEY and CDR2 SVGAGI. CDR3 length: 14 residues. V lost 0 bases to trimming and J lost 2 bases, with 8 bases between them. The DNA for the CDR3 is TGTGCCAGCAGTTACTCGGGGCTACCCTACGAGCAGTACTTC. It is translated as CASSYSGLPYEQYF.

The table lists this clonotype with many counts. This chain uses TRBV28 with TRBJ1-5; 8 bases agree with TRBD1. This CDR3 comprises 17 residues. V was pared by 3 bases and J by 1 base, with 8 bases of the junction left unmatched. Germline loops: CDR1 MDHEN, CDR2 SYDVKM. The CDR3, as DNA: TGTGCCAGCAGTTTGCCGAACAGGGGGGGGAGCAATCAGCCCCAGCATTTT. Protein sequence: CASSLPNRGGSNQPQHF.

This clonotype was detected ten times or more. This sequence joins TRBV6-2 or TRBV6-3 and TRBJ1-1; D gene unclear. The germline V gene encodes CDR1 MNHEY and CDR2 SVGEGT. V was trimmed by 2 bases and J by 6 bases, leaving 10 bases between them. The CDR3 length is 13 residues. CDR3 in DNA: TGTGCCAGCAGTTACGCGGGTTCCTCTGAAGCTTTCTTT. Its translation: CASSYAGSSEAFF.

This clonotype was counted many times. The chain uses TRBV7-2 and TRBJ2-7; 8 bases are shared with TRBD1. Per germline, CDR1 SGHTA and CDR2 FQGNSA. This CDR3 has 15 residues. Germline trimming cut 5 bases from V and 4 bases from J; bases unmatched to any gene: 10. CDR3 region: CASSTARQGLYEQYF. The CDR3 DNA sequence: TGTGCCAGCAGCACTGCCCGACAGGGGTTATACGAGCAGTACTTC.

This clonotype was picked up a small number of times. The genes are TRBV11-2 and TRBJ1-2; 9 nucleotides align to TRBD1. Looked up from germline, CDR1 is SGHAT and CDR2 is FQNNGV. The CDR3 runs to 15 residues. V gave up 0 bases and J gave up 3 bases; unmatched junction bases: 2. Here the CDR3 reads CASSLEGQGYYGYTF. The CDR3 DNA reads TGTGCCAGCAGCTTAGAGGGACAGGGCTACTATGGCTACACCTTC.

This clonotype was recorded at least ten times. The chain couples TRBV2 to TRBJ1-1; D ambiguous. Germline-derived CDR1 and CDR2 are SNHLY and FYNNEI. V was trimmed by 2 bases and J by 8 bases, leaving 12 bases between them. The CDR3 sequence is 13 residues long. The CDR3 DNA reads TGTGCCAGCAGTGAATGGATCAGAGACGAAGCTTTCTTT. The encoded protein is CASSEWIRDEAFF.